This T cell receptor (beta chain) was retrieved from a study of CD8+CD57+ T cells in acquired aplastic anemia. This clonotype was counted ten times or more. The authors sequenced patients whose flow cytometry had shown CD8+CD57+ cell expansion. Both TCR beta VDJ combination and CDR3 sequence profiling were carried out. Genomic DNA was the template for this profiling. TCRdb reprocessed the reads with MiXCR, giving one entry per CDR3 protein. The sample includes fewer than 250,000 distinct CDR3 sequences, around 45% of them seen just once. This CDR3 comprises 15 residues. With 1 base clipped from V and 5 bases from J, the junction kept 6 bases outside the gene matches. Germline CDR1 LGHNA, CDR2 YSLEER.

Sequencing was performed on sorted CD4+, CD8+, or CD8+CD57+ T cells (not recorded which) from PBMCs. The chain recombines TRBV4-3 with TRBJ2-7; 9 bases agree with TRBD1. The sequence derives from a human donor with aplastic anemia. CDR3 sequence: CASSQGLGQGNEQYF. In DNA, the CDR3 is TGCGCCAGCAGCCAAGGGTTGGGACAGGGCAACGAGCAGTACTTC.